What follows is one TCR beta chain and its context. The sample originates from a study of T cells in Graves' hyperthyroidism and ophthalmopathy. In making diagnoses, clinical symptoms, serum thyroxine and TRAb, thyroid ultrasound and orbital computed tomography were all used. TCR beta CDR3 regions were amplified from RNA transcripts. Using the HTBI primer set, a first-round RT-PCR was run on the TCR CDR3. TCRdb analysed the multiplex PCR reads with MiXCR anew, one entry per CDR3 protein. The table shows about 410,000 distinct CDR3 sequences, with approximately 15% occurring only once. The CDR3 extends over 14 amino acids. The germline V gene encodes CDR1 MGHRA and CDR2 YSYEKL. Trimming removed 2 bases from V and 3 bases from J; junction bases left unmatched: 4.

V gene TRBV4-1 combines with J gene TRBJ2-7; 7 nucleotides agree with TRBD1. Sequences were obtained from blood. The receptor's source is a young man with Graves' ophthalmopathy. The chain's CDR3 is CASSQRRDSYEQYF. CDR3 nucleotide sequence: TGCGCCAGCAGCCAAAGACGGGACAGCTACGAGCAGTACTTC.